The 22 T cell receptor beta chains in this list originate from one sample, sequenced in a study of beta chain features in type 1 diabetes. The sequenced template was cDNA made from the entire isolated RNA. Produced via immunoSEQ multiplex PCR; TCRdb's table is partial and in-frame only. The sample consists of 400,000 to 450,000 clones, roughly 14% of them appearing once. The specimen was naive CD4+ T cells from blood. These TCRs come from a man aged 25 to 45 in good health.

This clone was observed a handful of times. V and J are TRBV27 and TRBJ1-6, with unresolved D. V was trimmed by 3 bases and J by 2 bases, leaving 5 bases between them. Germline CDR1 reads MNHEY; CDR2 reads SMNVEV (reference sequence). This CDR3 has 14 residues. This chain's CDR3 is CASSFEAYNSPLHF. CDR3 DNA: TGTGCCAGCAGTTTCGAGGCCTATAATTCACCCCTCCACTTT.

This clone was seen only a few times. V gene TRBV6-5 combines with J gene TRBJ1-5; maybe TRBD1 (5 bases). This CDR3 is 13 amino acids long. V was trimmed by 2 bases and J by 9 bases, leaving 11 bases between them. The germline gives CDR1 MNHEY, CDR2 SVGAGI. CDR3 bases: TGTGCCAGCAGTTACGGGGCCGAGGGGCCCCAGCATTTT. Its protein is CASSYGAEGPQHF.

V usage is TRBV2 and J usage is TRBJ2-2, with a possible D match to TRBD1 (6 bases). CDR1 is SNHLY and CDR2 is FYNNEI in the germline V gene. The CDR3 covers 14 residues. Trimming took 7 bases from V and 2 from J, leaving 11 bases between them. CDR3 sequence (DNA): TGTGCCAGCAACCAGGGACAAAACACCGGGGAGCTGTTTTTT. It codes for CASNQGQNTGELFF.

DNA of the CDR3: TGTGCCAGCAGCAATCAGGCGACGAGTTCCAATACGCAGTATTTT. Translating gives CASSNQATSSNTQYF. The rearrangement links TRBV6-5 to TRBJ2-3; no firm D call. Trimming left V 6 bases short and J 7 bases short, with 20 bases between. The CDR3 is 15 residues long. CDR1 MNHEY and CDR2 SVGAGI come from the germline V gene.

The genes are TRBV2 and TRBJ2-7, with 8 bases that match TRBD1. The V and J ends lost 0 bases and 4 bases, in that order; junction bases with no gene match: 8. This CDR3 is built from 16 residues. Germline CDR1 is SNHLY and CDR2 is FYNNEI. CDR3 DNA: TGTGCCAGCAGTGAAGCGCCGACAGGGGATGGGTACGAGCAGTACTTC. Translating it yields CASSEAPTGDGYEQYF.

The gene calls are TRBV30 and TRBJ2-6, with a possible D match to TRBD1 (5 bases). Trimming removed 7 bases from V and 2 bases from J, with 9 bases in between. Germline V gene data show CDR1 as GTSNPN and CDR2 as SVGIG (reference sequence). The CDR3 spans 13 residues. CDR3: CALDTAGANVLTF. CDR3 bases: TGTGCCTTGGACACGGCTGGGGCCAACGTCCTGACTTTC.

J is TRBJ2-7 and V is TRBV27; the D gene is possibly TRBD1 (5 bases). Germline V gene data show CDR1 as MNHEY and CDR2 as SMNVEV (reference sequence). The CDR3 has 14 residues. The germline V and J ends were trimmed by 8 bases and 3 bases, with 17 bases remaining between them. CDR3: CASPWKARDYEQYV. CDR3 coding DNA: TGTGCCAGCCCGTGGAAGGCCAGGGACTACGAGCAGTACGTC.

The rearrangement links TRBV9 to TRBJ2-3; no clear D. Trimming took off 4 bases at V and 2 bases at J, with 8 bases between the two ends. The germline gives CDR1 SGDLS, CDR2 YYNGEE. This CDR3 region has 13 residues. The CDR3 sequence is CASSLVPTDTQYF. The CDR3 DNA reads as TGTGCCAGCAGCCTTGTCCCCACAGATACGCAGTATTTT.

The rearrangement joins TRBV18 to TRBJ2-5; D unresolved. Per the germline V gene, CDR1 is KGHSH and CDR2 is LQKENI. This CDR3 comprises 14 residues. The V gene lost 3 bases and the J gene lost 1 base, with 9 bases spanning the gap. In DNA, the CDR3 is TGTGCCAGCTCACCGAAGCAGTCCCAAGAGACCCAGTACTTC. This codes for CASSPKQSQETQYF.

This clone was found a few times. V is TRBV5-1 and J is TRBJ1-2; maybe TRBD1 (6 bases). Germline CDR1 reads SGHRS; CDR2 reads YFSETQ. The V and J ends lost 4 bases and 6 bases respectively, with 10 bases between them. CDR3 length: 12 residues. The CDR3 reads CASSLGQNGYTF. The CDR3 DNA reads TGCGCCAGCAGCCTCGGACAGAATGGCTACACCTTC.

This clone was counted a few times. The V call is TRBV5-1, the J call TRBJ1-2, with 7 bases lining up with TRBD1. The length of the CDR3 is 13 residues. The germline V gene has CDR1 SGHRS and CDR2 YFSETQ. With V trimmed by 4 bases and J by 6 bases, 6 bases remained unmatched. This CDR3 reads CASSLTGEDGYTF. The CDR3 DNA reads as TGCGCCAGCAGCCTTACAGGGGAGGATGGCTACACCTTC.

The gene calls are TRBV5-4 and TRBJ2-7; D possibly corresponds to TRBD2 (6 bases). This CDR3 is 15 amino acids long. V shed 4 bases and J shed 3 bases, with 17 bases lying between them. CDR1 SGHNT and CDR2 YYREEE come from the germline V gene (reference sequence). CDR3 coding DNA: TGTGCCAGCAGCACGAACCGGGACTCCCTCTACGAGCAGTACTTC. Protein: CASSTNRDSLYEQYF. Using reference TRBV5-4 and TRBJ2-7 for the parts outside the CDR3, the full variable domain is ETGVTQSPTHLIKTRGQQVTLRCSSQSGHNTVSWYQQALGQGPQFIFQYYREEENGRGNFPPRFSGLQFPNYSSELNVNALELDDSALYLCASSTNRDSLYEQYFGPGTRLTVT.

The rearrangement links TRBV5-1 to TRBJ2-2; 7 bases fit TRBD2. The germline CDR1 and CDR2 sequences are SGHRS and YFSETQ. This CDR3 is 13 amino acids long. J was trimmed by 4 bases and V by 5 bases; bases with no gene match: 2. DNA of the CDR3: TGCGCCAGCAGTCTAGCGGTCACCGGGGAGCTGTTTTTT. Translation gives CASSLAVTGELFF.

This clone was found many times. The chain combines TRBV29-1 with TRBJ2-3; D remains ambiguous. This CDR3 comprises 13 residues. Trimming stripped 6 bases from V and 3 bases from J, with 13 bases between. Germline V lookup: CDR1 SQVTM, CDR2 ANQGSEA. The CDR3 loop reads CSVARPLTDTQYF. CDR3 in DNA: TGCAGCGTCGCAAGGCCTCTGACAGATACGCAGTATTTT.

This clone was observed a few times. The chain carries TRBV5-8 and TRBJ2-1; the match to TRBD2 covers 9 bases. V was clipped by 1 base and J by 2 bases; unmatched bases: 4. Germline V gene sequence: CDR1 SGHTS, CDR2 YDEGEE. The CDR3 is 16 residues long. This CDR3 reads CASSLISGRTYNEQFF. For the CDR3, the DNA is TGTGCCAGCAGCTTGATAAGCGGGAGGACCTACAATGAGCAGTTCTTC.

The rearrangement uses TRBV4-3 and TRBJ2-3, with no clear D. The CDR3 contains 16 residues. Germline V CDR1 and CDR2: LGHNA, YSLEER. Trimming shortened V by 1 base and J by 2 bases, and 13 bases separated the two germline ends. The CDR3 coding sequence is TGCGCCAGCAGCCAAGTAGGGCTCATATCCACAGATACGCAGTATTTT. Protein: CASSQVGLISTDTQYF.

This clone was recorded only once. This chain joins TRBV6-1 and TRBJ2-7; TRBD2 aligns across 8 bases. CDR1 is MNHNS, CDR2 SASEGT, per germline. V trimming: 4 bases; J trimming: 3 bases; junction bases outside the gene matches: 14. The CDR3 totals 17 residues. CDR3 sequence (DNA): TGTGCCAGCAGTGCCCCGGGGAGGAGCGGGAGTGTCTACGAGCAGTACGTC. The encoded protein is CASSAPGRSGSVYEQYV.

This clone was seen a few times. The chain links TRBV7-6 to TRBJ2-5; 9 bases are a match to TRBD1. The CDR3 sequence is 14 residues long. V trimming: 5 bases; J trimming: 2 bases; junction bases outside the gene matches: 3. Looked up from germline, CDR1 is SGHVS and CDR2 is FNYEAQ. The CDR3 here is CASSATGGQETQYF. CDR3 bases: TGTGCCAGCAGCGCGACAGGGGGACAAGAGACCCAGTACTTC.

This clone has a handful of counts. The chain has TRBV29-1 and TRBJ2-5, with D perhaps TRBD2 (5 bases). Germline V CDR1 and CDR2: SQVTM, ANQGSEA. This CDR3 is 13 amino acids long. Trimming left V 1 base short and J 5 bases short, with 11 bases between. The CDR3 DNA is TGCAGCGTTGAAGGGACCCGAGGGGAGACCCAGTACTTC. It is translated as CSVEGTRGETQYF.

This clone showed up just a few times. The DNA for the CDR3 is TGTGCCAGCCAGGGGGATGAGCAGTTCTTC. Protein: CASQGDEQFF. The chain is built from TRBV18 and TRBJ2-1, with 7 nucleotides matching TRBD1. Per the germline V gene, CDR1 is KGHSH and CDR2 is LQKENI. Trimming at V came to 8 bases and at J to 8 bases, leaving 0 bases not matched to a gene. The CDR3 contains 10 residues.

The chain employs TRBV6-9 and TRBJ2-2; D is ambiguous. CDR1 is MNHGY, CDR2 SVAAGI, per germline. The V end was cut by 9 bases, the J end by 1 base, with 6 bases between. The CDR3 has 12 amino acids. The CDR3 DNA follows: TGTGCCAGTCCCGGGAACACCGGGGAGCTGTTTTTT. Its protein product is CASPGNTGELFF.

This clone was seen a handful of times. Other DNA sequences from this sample encode an identical CDR3 as well. In nucleotides, the CDR3 is TGCGCCAGCAGCTTGCGTCAGGGGGCTGATACGCAGTATTTT. It encodes CASSLRQGADTQYF. The chain carries TRBV5-1 and TRBJ2-3; the match to TRBD1 covers 8 bases. Germline V gene lookup returns CDR1 SGHRS and CDR2 YFSETQ. The junction had 4 bases not matched to a gene; V was cut back by 1 base and J by 6 bases. The CDR3 totals 14 residues.